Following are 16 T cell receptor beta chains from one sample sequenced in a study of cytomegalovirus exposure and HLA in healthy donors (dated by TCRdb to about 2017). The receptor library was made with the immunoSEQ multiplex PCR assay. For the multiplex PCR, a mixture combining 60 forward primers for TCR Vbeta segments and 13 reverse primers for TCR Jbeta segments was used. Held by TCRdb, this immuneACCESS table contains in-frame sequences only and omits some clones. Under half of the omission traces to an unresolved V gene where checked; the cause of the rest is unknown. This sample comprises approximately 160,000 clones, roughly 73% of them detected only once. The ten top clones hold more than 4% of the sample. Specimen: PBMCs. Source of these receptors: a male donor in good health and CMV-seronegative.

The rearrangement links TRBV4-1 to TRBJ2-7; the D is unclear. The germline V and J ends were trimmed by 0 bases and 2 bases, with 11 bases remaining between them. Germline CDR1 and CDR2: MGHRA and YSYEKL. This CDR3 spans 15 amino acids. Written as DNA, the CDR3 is TGCGCCAGCAGCCAAGATCGGTCGGCGGCCTACGAGCAGTACTTC. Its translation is CASSQDRSAAYEQYF.

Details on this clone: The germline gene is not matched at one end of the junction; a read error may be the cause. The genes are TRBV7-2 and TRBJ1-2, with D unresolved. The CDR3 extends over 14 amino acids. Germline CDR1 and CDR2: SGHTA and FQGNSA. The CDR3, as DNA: TGTGCCAGCAGCTTGGGCGGCCTTTCGGGAGGCTGCACCTTC. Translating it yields CASSLGGLSGGCTF.

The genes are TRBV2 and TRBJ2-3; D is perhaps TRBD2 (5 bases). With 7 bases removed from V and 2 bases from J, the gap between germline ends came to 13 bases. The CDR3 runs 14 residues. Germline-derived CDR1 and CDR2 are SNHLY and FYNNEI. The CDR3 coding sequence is TGTGCCAGCATGAGTGGACTTACCACAGATACGCAGTATTTT. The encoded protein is CASMSGLTTDTQYF.

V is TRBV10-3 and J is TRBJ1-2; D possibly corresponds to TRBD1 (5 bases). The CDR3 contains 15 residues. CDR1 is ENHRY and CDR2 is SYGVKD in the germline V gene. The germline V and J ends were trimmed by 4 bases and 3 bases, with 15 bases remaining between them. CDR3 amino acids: CAISAGLIKHYGYTF. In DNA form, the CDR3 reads TGTGCCATCAGTGCGGGACTGATTAAACACTATGGCTACACCTTC.

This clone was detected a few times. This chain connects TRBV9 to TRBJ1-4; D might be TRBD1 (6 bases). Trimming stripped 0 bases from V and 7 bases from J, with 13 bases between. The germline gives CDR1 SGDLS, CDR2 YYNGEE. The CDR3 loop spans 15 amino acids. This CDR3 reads CASSVGGGAGEKLFF. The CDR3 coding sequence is TGTGCCAGCAGCGTAGGCGGGGGCGCAGGTGAAAAACTGTTTTTT.

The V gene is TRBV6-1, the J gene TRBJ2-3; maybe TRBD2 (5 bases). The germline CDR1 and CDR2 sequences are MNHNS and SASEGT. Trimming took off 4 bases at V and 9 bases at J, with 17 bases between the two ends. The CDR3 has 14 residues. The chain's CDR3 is CASSGLAPGVTQYF. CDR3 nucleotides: TGTGCCAGCAGTGGTCTAGCACCCGGGGTCACGCAGTATTTT.

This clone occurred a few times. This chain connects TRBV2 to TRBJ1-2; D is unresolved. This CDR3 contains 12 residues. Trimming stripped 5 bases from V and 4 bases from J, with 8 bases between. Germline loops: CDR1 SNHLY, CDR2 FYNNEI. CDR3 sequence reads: CASSSAGYGYTF. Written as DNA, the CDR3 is TGTGCCAGCAGTTCCGCGGGCTATGGCTACACCTTC.

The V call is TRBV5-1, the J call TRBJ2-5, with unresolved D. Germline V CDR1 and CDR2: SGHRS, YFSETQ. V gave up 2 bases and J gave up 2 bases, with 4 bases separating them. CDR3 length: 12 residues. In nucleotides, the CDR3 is TGCGCCAGCAGCTTCCCTCAAGAGACCCAGTACTTC. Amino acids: CASSFPQETQYF.

CDR3 amino acids: CASSYSAVSYEQYF. The CDR3 nucleotides are TGTGCCAGCAGTTACTCTGCAGTCTCCTACGAGCAGTACTTC. This chain uses TRBV6-5 with TRBJ2-7, with D unclear. Looked up from germline, CDR1 is MNHEY and CDR2 is SVGAGI. V dropped 0 bases and J dropped 0 bases, with 6 bases sitting between them. This CDR3 contains 14 residues.

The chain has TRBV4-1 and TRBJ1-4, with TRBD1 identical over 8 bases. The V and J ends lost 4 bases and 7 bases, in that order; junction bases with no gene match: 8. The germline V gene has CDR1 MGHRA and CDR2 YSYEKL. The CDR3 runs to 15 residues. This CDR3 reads CASSPRTGRGEKLFF. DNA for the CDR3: TGCGCCAGCAGCCCTCGGACAGGGAGAGGTGAAAAACTGTTTTTT.

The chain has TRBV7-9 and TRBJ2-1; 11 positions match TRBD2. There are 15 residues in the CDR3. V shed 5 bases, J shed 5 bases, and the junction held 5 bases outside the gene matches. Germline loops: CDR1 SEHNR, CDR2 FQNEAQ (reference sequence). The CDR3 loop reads CASSIGTSGDNEQFF. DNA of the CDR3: TGTGCCAGCAGCATCGGGACTAGCGGAGACAATGAGCAGTTCTTC.

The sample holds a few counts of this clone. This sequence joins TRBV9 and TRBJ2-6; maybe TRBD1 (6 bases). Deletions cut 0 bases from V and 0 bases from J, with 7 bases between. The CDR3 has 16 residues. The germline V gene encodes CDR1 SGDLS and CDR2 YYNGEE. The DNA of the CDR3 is TGTGCCAGCAGCGTAGGGGACAACTCTGGGGCCAACGTCCTGACTTTC. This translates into CASSVGDNSGANVLTF.

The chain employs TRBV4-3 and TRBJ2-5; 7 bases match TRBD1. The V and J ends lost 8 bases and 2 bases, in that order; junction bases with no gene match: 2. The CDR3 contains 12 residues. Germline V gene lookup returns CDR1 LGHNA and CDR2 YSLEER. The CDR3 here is CASPDRQETQYF. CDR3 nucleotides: TGCGCCAGCCCGGACAGGCAAGAGACCCAGTACTTC.

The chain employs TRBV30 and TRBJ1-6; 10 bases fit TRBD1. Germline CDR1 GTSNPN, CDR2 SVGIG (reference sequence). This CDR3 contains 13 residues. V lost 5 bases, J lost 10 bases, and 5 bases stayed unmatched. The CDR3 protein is CAWYSDRGSPLHF. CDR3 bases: TGTGCCTGGTACTCGGACAGGGGGTCACCCCTCCACTTT.

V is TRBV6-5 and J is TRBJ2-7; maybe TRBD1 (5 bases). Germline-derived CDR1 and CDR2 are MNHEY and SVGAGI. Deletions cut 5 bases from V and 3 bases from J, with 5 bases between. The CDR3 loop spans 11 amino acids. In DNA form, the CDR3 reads TGTGCCAGCAGTGACAGCTACGAGCAGTACTTC. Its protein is CASSDSYEQYF.

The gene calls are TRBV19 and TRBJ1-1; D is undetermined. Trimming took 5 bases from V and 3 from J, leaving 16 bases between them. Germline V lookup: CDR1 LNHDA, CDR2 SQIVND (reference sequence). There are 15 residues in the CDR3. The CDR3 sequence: CASSFDAGRDTEAFF. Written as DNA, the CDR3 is TGTGCCAGTAGTTTTGATGCGGGTAGGGACACTGAAGCTTTCTTT.